This TCR beta chain is drawn from a study of T-cell memory formation after mild COVID-19. TCRdb redid the calling of the 5' RACE reads with MiXCR, one entry per CDR3 protein. Of 430,000 or so distinct CDR3 sequences listed, about 23% are singletons. The table lists this clonotype with a few counts. Germline CDR1 and CDR2: SGHRS and YFSETQ. With 7 bases removed from V and 9 bases from J, the gap between germline ends came to 17 bases. The CDR3 extends over 13 amino acids. This receptor was taken from an adult woman who had mild COVID-19 (a few samples of this study predate the infection). Cell type and time point are not known. The sequenced sample consisted of PBMCs or a T cell subset sorted from them (not recorded which). The chain uses TRBV5-1 and TRBJ2-1; D might be TRBD1 (6 bases). The CDR3 nucleotides are TGCGCCAGCGTAGACCAGGGGATGGGTGAGCAGTTCTTC. Translation gives CASVDQGMGEQFF. Combining the CDR3 with reference TRBV5-1 and TRBJ2-1 gives the whole variable domain KAGVTQTPRYLIKTRGQQVTLSCSPISGHRSVSWYQQTPGQGLQFLFEYFSETQRNKGNFPGRFSGRQFSNSRSEMNVSTLELGDSALYLCASVDQGMGEQFFGPGTRLTVL.